These 20 T cell receptor beta chains share one sample of origin, sequenced in a study of T-cell reconstitution after alpha-beta-depleted transplantation in children. Unique molecular identifiers were used to barcode this TCRbeta library. MiXCR was run by TCRdb on the PCR reads, yielding one entry per CDR3 protein. The sample records roughly 300,000 distinct CDR3 sequences, approximately 9.8% being singletons. Here the sequenced sample was PBMCs from the stem cell graft donor, taken from the stem cell graft. The receptors shown here come from a human donor who donated a stem cell graft to a child with SCID.

A note on this clonotype: The germline gene is not matched at one end of the junction; a read error may be the cause. The chain uses TRBV27 and TRBJ2-3; 7 nucleotides align to TRBD1. CDR1 is MNHEY and CDR2 is SMNVEV in the germline V gene (reference sequence). The CDR3 is 14 residues long. Here the CDR3 reads CASTITGDTDTRYF. The DNA of the CDR3 is TGTGCCAGCACTATTACAGGGGACACAGATACGCGGTATTTT.

This clonotype was recorded many times. The rearrangement uses TRBV20-1 and TRBJ2-7; 7 bases fit TRBD1. The J segment lost 2 bases and the V segment lost 5 bases, leaving 6 bases of the junction unmatched. The CDR3 consists of 13 residues. Germline loops: CDR1 DFQATT, CDR2 SNEGSKA (reference sequence). CDR3 bases: TGCAGTGCTCCCGGGACAGCCACCTACGAGCAGTACTTC. It is translated as CSAPGTATYEQYF.

This clonotype was counted between two and nine times. CDR3 DNA: TGTGCCAGCAGCAGAAGGGTCAACCCGAGCTCCTATAATTCACCCCTCCACTTT. Translated, it gives CASSRRVNPSSYNSPLHF. This chain links TRBV5-6 with TRBJ1-6; D remains ambiguous. The CDR3 sequence is 18 residues long. V lost 4 bases to trimming and J lost 0 bases, with 17 bases between them. The V gene's germline CDR1 is SGHDT and CDR2 YYEEEE.

The genes are TRBV12-3 or TRBV12-4 and TRBJ2-7; D is unresolved. With 4 bases removed from V and 4 bases from J, the gap between germline ends came to 26 bases. The CDR3 is 18 residues long. The CDR3 DNA reads TGTGCCAGCAGTTCCCTGTGGACCAAGTCATCCTTGGGATACGAGCAGTACTTC. Translated: CASSSLWTKSSLGYEQYF.

This sequence joins TRBV27 and TRBJ1-1, with a tentative D call TRBD1 (6 bases). Trimming left V 3 bases short and J 6 bases short, with 11 bases between. This CDR3 has 13 amino acids. Germline assignment: CDR1 MNHEY and CDR2 SMNVEV (reference sequence). This CDR3 is CASSLGQTAEAFF. CDR3 DNA sequence: TGTGCCAGCAGTTTGGGACAAACGGCTGAAGCTTTCTTT.

The gene calls are TRBV7-6 and TRBJ1-2; 10 bases align to TRBD1. The length of the CDR3 is 14 residues. The germline V gene encodes CDR1 SGHVS and CDR2 FNYEAQ. The V and J ends lost 1 base and 7 bases, in that order; junction bases with no gene match: 3. For the CDR3, the DNA is TGTGCCAGCAGCTTAGACTGGGACAGGGGTGGCTACACCTTC. Encoded protein: CASSLDWDRGGYTF.

The rearrangement joins TRBV7-9 to TRBJ2-1; D perhaps matches TRBD1 (6 bases). Trimming shortened V by 1 base and J by 8 bases, and 12 bases separated the two germline ends. CDR3 length equals 14 residues. The germline V gene encodes CDR1 SEHNR and CDR2 FQNEAQ (reference sequence). Written as DNA, the CDR3 is TGTGCCAGCAGCTTAGACAGGGTACTCGATGAGCAGTTCTTC. Encoded protein: CASSLDRVLDEQFF.

There are a few counts of this clonotype. This chain connects TRBV3-1 to TRBJ1-2, with D maybe TRBD1 (5 bases). The CDR3 is made up of 13 amino acids. Deletions cut 1 base from V and 8 bases from J, with 11 bases between. The germline CDR1 and CDR2 sequences are LGHDT and YNNKEL (reference sequence). The CDR3 DNA reads as TGTGCCAGCAGCCAAGGTTGGGGCAGGGGCTACACCTTC. It specifies CASSQGWGRGYTF.

V and J are TRBV7-9 and TRBJ2-1; TRBD1 matches 7 bases. Looked up from germline, CDR1 is SEHNR and CDR2 is FQNEAQ (reference sequence). CDR3 length equals 13 residues. The trim removed 5 bases at V and 7 bases at J, leaving 5 bases unmatched. CDR3 loop: CASSTGQANEQFF. The CDR3 DNA reads TGTGCCAGCAGCACCGGACAGGCTAATGAGCAGTTCTTC.

V gene TRBV5-1 combines with J gene TRBJ1-2; 9 nucleotides line up with TRBD1. This CDR3 spans 14 amino acids. The trim removed 0 bases at V and 8 bases at J, leaving 5 bases unmatched. Per the germline V gene, CDR1 is SGHRS and CDR2 is YFSETQ. The CDR3 nucleotides read TGCGCCAGCAGCTTGGATGGGACAGGGACCGGCTACACCTTC. This gives the protein CASSLDGTGTGYTF.

This clonotype showed up just a few times. The rearrangement joins TRBV19 to TRBJ2-7; no reliable D call. Germline-derived CDR1 and CDR2 are LNHDA and SQIVND (reference sequence). The CDR3 runs 13 residues. V gave up 5 bases and J gave up 2 bases, with 10 bases separating them. CDR3 nucleotide sequence: TGTGCCAGTAGTCCCCTTACAGCCTACGAGCAGTACTTC. Encoded protein: CASSPLTAYEQYF.

This clonotype was recorded many times. This rearrangement joins TRBV12-3 or TRBV12-4 to TRBJ1-1, with 7 bases matching TRBD1. With V trimmed by 6 bases and J by 10 bases, 8 bases remained unmatched. The CDR3 has 12 residues. CDR3 loop: CASSEPPGGAFF. The CDR3 nucleotides are TGTGCCAGCAGCGAGCCGCCAGGGGGAGCTTTCTTT.

As concerns this clonotype: The junction does not match germline at one end; this may be a read error. This chain uses TRBV3-1 with TRBJ2-7, with 7 bases identical to TRBD1. The CDR3 covers 12 residues. CDR1 is LGHDT, CDR2 YNNKEL, per germline (reference sequence). CDR3 region: CASGQTTGEQYF. CDR3 bases: TGTGCCAGCGGCCAAACGACAGGGGAGCAGTACTTC.

This clonotype was found a few times. The chain couples TRBV3-1 to TRBJ1-2, with D hard to call. Germline assignment: CDR1 LGHDT and CDR2 YNNKEL (reference sequence). Trimming cost V 0 bases and J 2 bases, with 10 bases left between them. The CDR3 runs to 15 residues. The CDR3 here is CASSQDEYLNYGYTF. CDR3 nucleotides: TGTGCCAGCAGCCAAGATGAATACCTCAACTATGGCTACACCTTC.

There are a few counts of this clonotype. The chain uses TRBV5-1 and TRBJ1-1; 7 bases align to TRBD1. Trimming removed 0 bases from V and 3 bases from J; junction bases left unmatched: 11. Germline loops: CDR1 SGHRS, CDR2 YFSETQ. The CDR3 runs to 17 residues. CDR3 sequence reads: CASSLEGARGFDTEAFF. CDR3 DNA sequence: TGCGCCAGCAGCTTGGAGGGAGCCAGGGGGTTTGACACTGAAGCTTTCTTT.

At least ten counts were recorded for this clonotype. The rearrangement links TRBV25-1 to TRBJ1-2; D perhaps matches TRBD1 (6 bases). The CDR3 sequence is 15 residues long. Germline V gene lookup returns CDR1 MGHDK and CDR2 SYGVNS. V was shortened by 3 bases and J by 6 bases, with 17 bases between the two germline ends. The CDR3 loop is CASSDRDIYSNGYTF. Written as DNA, the CDR3 is TGTGCCAGCAGTGACCGGGACATATACTCTAATGGCTACACCTTC.

This clonotype has only a few counts. The chain employs TRBV20-1 and TRBJ2-5, with 7 bases aligning to TRBD2. Germline-derived CDR1 and CDR2 are DFQATT and SNEGSKA (reference sequence). This CDR3 has 15 amino acids. After removal of 3 bases from V and 2 bases from J, the junction contained 9 bases not matched to a gene. CDR3 residues: CSASAQTSAQETQYF. The CDR3 DNA follows: TGCAGTGCTAGCGCCCAAACTAGCGCTCAAGAGACCCAGTACTTC.

The chain carries TRBV12-3 or TRBV12-4 and TRBJ1-4; D not certain. V was trimmed by 8 bases and J by 6 bases, leaving 16 bases between them. CDR3 length equals 14 residues. CDR3 amino acids: CASSYLPLDEKLFF. In DNA, the CDR3 is TGTGCCAGCTCCTACCTCCCACTTGATGAAAAACTGTTTTTT.

The sample holds a few counts of this clonotype. V is TRBV5-1 and J is TRBJ1-2; no firm D call. Trimming removed 1 base from V and 6 bases from J, with 7 bases in between. The CDR3 sequence is 12 residues long. Germline V CDR1 and CDR2: SGHRS, YFSETQ. CDR3 nucleotides: TGCGCCAGCAGCTTGTATCAAGATGGCTACACCTTC. It is translated as CASSLYQDGYTF.

This clonotype was seen repeatedly, ten times or more. The chain combines TRBV7-9 with TRBJ2-2, with D possibly being TRBD2 (5 bases). Trimming pared 8 bases from V and 0 bases from J, leaving 10 bases between. The CDR3 consists of 14 residues. CDR1 SEHNR and CDR2 FQNEAQ come from the germline V gene (reference sequence). The CDR3 region has the DNA TGTGCCAGCCATCCGGGGTCGAACACCGGGGAGCTGTTTTTT. It encodes CASHPGSNTGELFF.